Listed here are 7 T cell receptor beta chains from one sample, sequenced in a study of blood T cell repertoires in COVID-19. Sequencing was performed with immunoSEQ multiplex PCR; in TCRdb, only in-frame clones are kept and a portion is missing. This sample has 80,000 to 100,000 clones, with more than 80% found just once. The sequenced material came from peripheral blood. Receptors were obtained from a woman in her sixties or seventies with acute or convalescent COVID-19.

The chain combines TRBV7-9 with TRBJ2-1; 7 bases line up with TRBD2. Germline CDR1 reads SEHNR; CDR2 reads FQNEAQ (reference sequence). CDR3 size: 16 residues. V lost 5 bases to trimming and J lost 2 bases; unmatched junction nucleotides: 9. The CDR3 loop is CASSPGGAGPYNEQFF. The CDR3 DNA reads as TGTGCCAGCAGCCCCGGAGGAGCGGGACCCTACAATGAGCAGTTCTTC. Complete variable domain (other parts from reference TRBV7-9 and TRBJ2-1): DTGVSQNPRHKITKRGQNVTFRCDPISEHNRLYWYRQTLGQGPEFLTYFQNEAQLEKSRLLSDRFSAERPKGSFSTLEIQRTEQGDSAMYLCASSPGGAGPYNEQFFGPGTRLTVL.

This clone has a handful of counts. The chain is built from TRBV19 and TRBJ2-1; 8 bases align to TRBD2. The CDR3 contains 14 residues. CDR1 is LNHDA and CDR2 is SQIVND in the germline V gene (reference sequence). The J segment lost 7 bases and the V segment lost 5 bases, leaving 7 bases of the junction unmatched. CDR3 in DNA: TGTGCCAGTAGTGCCGCGGGGGGCCGGAATGAGCAGTTCTTC. It specifies CASSAAGGRNEQFF.

This clone was counted a single time. This chain joins TRBV4-3 and TRBJ2-2, with D hard to call. The CDR3 runs 14 residues. Germline CDR1 and CDR2: LGHNA and YSLEER. V was trimmed by 4 bases and J by 8 bases, leaving 14 bases between them. The CDR3 region is CASSRLLLSGELFF. The CDR3, as DNA: TGCGCCAGCAGCCGCCTACTACTTTCTGGGGAGCTGTTTTTT.

In its sample, this clone was seen a few times. CDR3 sequence: CASRGLAGGSYNEQFF. The DNA of the CDR3 is TGTGCCAGTAGGGGGCTAGCGGGAGGGTCCTACAATGAGCAGTTCTTC. This chain joins TRBV19 and TRBJ2-1, with 12 bases matching TRBD2. The CDR3 runs to 16 residues. Per the germline V gene, CDR1 is LNHDA and CDR2 is SQIVND (reference sequence). Trimming took 6 bases from V and 1 from J; bases not matched to a gene: 4.

V gene TRBV5-1 combines with J gene TRBJ1-2; 9 bases agree with TRBD1. The CDR3 consists of 15 residues. Trimming took 0 bases from V and 5 from J; bases not matched to a gene: 5. Looked up from germline, CDR1 is SGHRS and CDR2 is YFSETQ. In DNA, the CDR3 is TGCGCCAGCAGCTTGGCAGGGACAGGGCTATATGGCTACACCTTC. It encodes CASSLAGTGLYGYTF.

The chain links TRBV7-8 to TRBJ2-5; 11 bases agree with TRBD2. This CDR3 region has 17 residues. The V segment lost 0 bases and the J segment 1 base; nucleotides outside the gene matches: 4. Germline V gives CDR1 SGHVS, CDR2 FQNEAQ. In nucleotides, the CDR3 is TGTGCCAGCAGCTTAGCCCCGCTAGCGGGGGGCCAAGAGACCCAGTACTTC. It translates to CASSLAPLAGGQETQYF.

This sequence joins TRBV11-3 and TRBJ2-1; 9 positions agree with TRBD2. This CDR3 comprises 16 residues. Per germline, CDR1 SGHNT and CDR2 YENEEA. V was clipped by 1 base and J by 2 bases; unmatched bases: 3. In nucleotides, the CDR3 is TGTGCCAGCAGCTTAGGCGGGAGGGGGGCCTACAATGAGCAGTTCTTC. Its protein product is CASSLGGRGAYNEQFF.